This T cell receptor (beta chain) was documented in a study of cytomegalovirus exposure and HLA in healthy donors. This CDR3 is built from 11 residues. V lost 5 bases to trimming and J lost 7 bases, with 8 bases between them. Germline CDR1 SQVTM, CDR2 ANQGSEA. The PCR used 60 Vbeta and 13 Jbeta primers. This table comes from immunoSEQ multiplex PCR, and its TCRdb copy is limited to in-frame clones, with some not included. In the table there are fewer than 200,000 clones, around 80% of which are singletons. This TCR derives from a woman aged 45-65 years in good health and CMV-seropositive. The J gene is TRBJ2-2, the V gene TRBV29-1; perhaps TRBD2 as D (5 bases). Sequenced material: PBMCs. CDR3: CSVRTVGELFF. The CDR3 DNA sequence: TGCAGCGTTAGGACTGTCGGGGAGCTGTTTTTT.